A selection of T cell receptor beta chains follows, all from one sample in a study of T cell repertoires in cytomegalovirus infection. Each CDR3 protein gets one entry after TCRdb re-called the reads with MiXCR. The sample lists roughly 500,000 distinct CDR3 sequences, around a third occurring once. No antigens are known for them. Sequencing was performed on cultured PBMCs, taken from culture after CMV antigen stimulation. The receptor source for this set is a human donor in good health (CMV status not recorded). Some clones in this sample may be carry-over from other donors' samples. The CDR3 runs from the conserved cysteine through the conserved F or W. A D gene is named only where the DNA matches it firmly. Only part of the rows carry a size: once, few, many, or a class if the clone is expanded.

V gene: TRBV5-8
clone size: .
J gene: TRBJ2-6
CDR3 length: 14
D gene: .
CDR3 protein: CASRRGSGANVLTF
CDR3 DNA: TGTGCCAGCAGGCGGGGCTCTGGGGCCAACGTCCTGACTTTC

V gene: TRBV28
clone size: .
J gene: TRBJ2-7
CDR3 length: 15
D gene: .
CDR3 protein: CASSTYRGGVYEQYF
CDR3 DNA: TGTGCCAGCAGTACGTACAGGGGAGGCGTCTACGAGCAGTACTTC

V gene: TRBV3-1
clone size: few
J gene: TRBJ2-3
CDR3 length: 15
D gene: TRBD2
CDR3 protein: CASNPTSGITDTQYF
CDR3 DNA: TGTGCCAGCAACCCGACTAGCGGAATCACAGATACGCAGTATTTT

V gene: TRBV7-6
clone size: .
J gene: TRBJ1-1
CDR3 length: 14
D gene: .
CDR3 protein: CASSSVRGRVEAFF
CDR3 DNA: TGTGCCAGCAGCTCCGTAAGGGGTAGGGTTGAAGCTTTCTTT

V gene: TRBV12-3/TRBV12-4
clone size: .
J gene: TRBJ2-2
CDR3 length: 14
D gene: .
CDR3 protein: CASSLSPSTGELFF
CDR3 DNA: TGTGCCAGCAGTTTAAGTCCTAGCACCGGGGAGCTGTTTTTT

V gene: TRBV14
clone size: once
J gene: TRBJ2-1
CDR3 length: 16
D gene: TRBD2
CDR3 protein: CASSPSGGSTSNEQFF
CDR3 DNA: TGTGCCAGCAGCCCGTCGGGCGGGAGTACTAGTAATGAGCAGTTCTTC

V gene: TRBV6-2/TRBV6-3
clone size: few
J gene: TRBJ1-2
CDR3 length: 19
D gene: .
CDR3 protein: CASSYRSAFRVRAYYGYTF
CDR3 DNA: TGTGCCAGCAGTTACCGTTCGGCCTTTCGGGTCAGGGCGTACTATGGCTACACCTTC

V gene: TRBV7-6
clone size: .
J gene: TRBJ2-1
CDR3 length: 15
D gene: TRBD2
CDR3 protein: CASSFGTSGINEQFF
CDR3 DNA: TGTGCTAGCAGCTTTGGCACTAGCGGGATAAACGAGCAGTTCTTC

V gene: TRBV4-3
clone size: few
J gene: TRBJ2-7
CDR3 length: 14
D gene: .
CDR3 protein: CASSQEGTSYEQYF
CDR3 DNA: TGCGCCAGCAGCCAAGAGGGAACCTCCTACGAGCAGTACTTC

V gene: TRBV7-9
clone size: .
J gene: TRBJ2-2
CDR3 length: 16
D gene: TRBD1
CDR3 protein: CASSFFRTGKTGELFF
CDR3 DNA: TGTGCCAGCAGCTTTTTTAGGACAGGCAAAACCGGGGAGCTGTTTTTT

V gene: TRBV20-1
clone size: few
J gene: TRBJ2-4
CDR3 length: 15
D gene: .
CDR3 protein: CSARGAAGPGNIQYF
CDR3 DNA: TGCAGTGCTAGAGGGGCAGCGGGCCCCGGAAACATTCAGTACTTC

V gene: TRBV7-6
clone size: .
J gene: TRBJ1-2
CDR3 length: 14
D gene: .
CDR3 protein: CASRREGVGSGYTF
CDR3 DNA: TGTGCCAGCCGCCGGGAGGGGGTCGGTTCGGGCTACACCTTC

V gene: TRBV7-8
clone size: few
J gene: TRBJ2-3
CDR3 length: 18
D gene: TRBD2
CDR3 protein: CASSFRASGSSSTDTQYF
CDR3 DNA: TGTGCCAGCAGCTTCCGGGCTAGCGGGTCCTCTAGCACAGATACGCAGTATTTT

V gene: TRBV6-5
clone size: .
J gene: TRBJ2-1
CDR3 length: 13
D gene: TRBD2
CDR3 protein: CASSYYTSVEQFF
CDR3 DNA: TGTGCCAGCAGTTACTATACTAGCGTTGAGCAGTTCTTC

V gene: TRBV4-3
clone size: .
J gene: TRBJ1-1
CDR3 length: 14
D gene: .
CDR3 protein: CASSRVRVDTEAFF
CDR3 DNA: TGCGCCAGCAGCCGCGTTCGGGTGGACACTGAAGCTTTCTTT

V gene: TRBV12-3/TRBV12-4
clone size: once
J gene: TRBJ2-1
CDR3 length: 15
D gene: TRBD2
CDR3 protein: CASSAGTSVPNEQFF
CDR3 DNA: TGTGCCAGCAGTGCCGGGACTAGCGTACCCAATGAGCAGTTCTTC

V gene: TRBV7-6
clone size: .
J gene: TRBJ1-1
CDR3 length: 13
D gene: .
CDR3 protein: CAVTSTPNTEAFF
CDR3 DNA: TGTGCCGTAACGTCGACTCCGAACACTGAAGCTTTCTTT

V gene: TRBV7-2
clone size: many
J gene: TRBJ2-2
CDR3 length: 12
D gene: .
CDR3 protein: CASRGGGRELFF
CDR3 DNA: TGTGCCAGCAGAGGAGGGGGGAGGGAGCTGTTTTTT

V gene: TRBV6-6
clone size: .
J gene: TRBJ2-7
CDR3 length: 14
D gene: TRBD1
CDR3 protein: CASSYSGRGQEQYF
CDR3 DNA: TGTGCCAGCAGTTACAGCGGCAGGGGGCAAGAGCAGTACTTC

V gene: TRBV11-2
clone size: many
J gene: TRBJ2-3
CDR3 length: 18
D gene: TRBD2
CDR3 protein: CASSRTSGRSLGSDTQYF
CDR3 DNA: TGTGCCAGCAGCAGAACTAGCGGGAGGTCCCTGGGTTCAGATACGCAGTATTTT

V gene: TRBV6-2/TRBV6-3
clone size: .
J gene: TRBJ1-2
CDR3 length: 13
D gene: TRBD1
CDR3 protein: CASRGTGDFGYTF
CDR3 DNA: TGTGCCAGCAGGGGGACAGGAGATTTCGGCTACACCTTC

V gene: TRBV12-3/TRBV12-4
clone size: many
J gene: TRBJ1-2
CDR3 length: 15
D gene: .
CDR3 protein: CASSLEDRFNYGYTF
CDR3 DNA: TGTGCCAGCAGTTTAGAGGACAGATTTAACTATGGCTACACCTTC

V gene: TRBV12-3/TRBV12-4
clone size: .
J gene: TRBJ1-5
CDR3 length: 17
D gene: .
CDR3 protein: CASSPIGGVRSNQPQHF
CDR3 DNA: TGTGCCAGCAGTCCGATCGGAGGGGTCCGTAGCAATCAGCCCCAGCATTTT

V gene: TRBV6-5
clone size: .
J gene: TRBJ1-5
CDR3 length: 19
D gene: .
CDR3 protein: CASSYSRHLTHRERQPQHF
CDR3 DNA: TGTGCCAGCAGTTACTCGCGACACCTCACACACAGGGAGAGGCAGCCCCAGCATTTT

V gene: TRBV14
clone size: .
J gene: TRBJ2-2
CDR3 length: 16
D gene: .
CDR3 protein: CASSQVSHLNTGELFF
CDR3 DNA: TGTGCCAGCAGCCAAGTGTCCCACCTGAACACCGGGGAGCTGTTTTTT

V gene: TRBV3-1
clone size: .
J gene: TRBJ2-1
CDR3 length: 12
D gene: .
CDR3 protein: CATSDYLNEQFF
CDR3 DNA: TGTGCCACCTCGGACTACTTAAATGAGCAGTTCTTC

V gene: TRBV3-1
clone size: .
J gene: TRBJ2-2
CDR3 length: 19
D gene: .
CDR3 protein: CASSQETMAWSLTTGELFF
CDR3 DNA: TGTGCCAGCAGCCAAGAAACTATGGCCTGGTCGCTGACCACCGGGGAGCTGTTTTTT

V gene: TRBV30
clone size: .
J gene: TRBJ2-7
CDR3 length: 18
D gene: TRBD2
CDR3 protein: CAWSIIRTSGRANNEQYF
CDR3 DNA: TGTGCCTGGAGTATTATCCGGACTAGCGGGAGGGCCAACAACGAGCAGTACTTC

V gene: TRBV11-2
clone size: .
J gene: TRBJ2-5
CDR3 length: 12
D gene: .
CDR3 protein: CASSSLKETQYF
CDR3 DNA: TGTGCCAGCAGCTCTCTGAAAGAGACCCAGTACTTC

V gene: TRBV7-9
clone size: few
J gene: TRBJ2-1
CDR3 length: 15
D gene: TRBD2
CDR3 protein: CASSLARTSGSEQFF
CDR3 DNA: TGTGCCAGCAGCTTAGCGCGGACTAGCGGGAGTGAGCAGTTCTTC

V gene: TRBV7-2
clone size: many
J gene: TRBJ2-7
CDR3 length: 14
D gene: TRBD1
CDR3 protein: CASSFGQDYYEQYF
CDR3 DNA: TGTGCCAGCAGCTTCGGACAGGATTACTACGAGCAGTACTTC

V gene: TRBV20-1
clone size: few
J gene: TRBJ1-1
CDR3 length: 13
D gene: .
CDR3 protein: CSASHKFLPEAFF
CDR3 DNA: TGCAGTGCTAGTCACAAGTTTCTCCCTGAAGCTTTCTTT

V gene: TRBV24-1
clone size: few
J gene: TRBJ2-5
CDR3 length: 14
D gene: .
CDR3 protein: CATLSGTAVETQYF
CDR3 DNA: TGTGCCACCCTGAGCGGGACAGCTGTAGAGACCCAGTACTTC

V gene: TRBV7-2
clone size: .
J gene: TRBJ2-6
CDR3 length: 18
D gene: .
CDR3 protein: CASSFPVGGAWGANVLTF
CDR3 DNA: TGTGCCAGCAGCTTCCCCGTCGGCGGTGCTTGGGGGGCCAACGTCCTGACTTTC

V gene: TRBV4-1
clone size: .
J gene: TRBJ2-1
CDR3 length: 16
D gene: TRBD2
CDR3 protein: CASSQEGTNRLGEQFF
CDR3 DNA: TGCGCCAGCAGCCAAGAAGGGACTAACCGCCTGGGTGAGCAGTTCTTC

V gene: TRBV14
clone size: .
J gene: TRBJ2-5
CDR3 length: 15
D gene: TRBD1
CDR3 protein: CASSHGAQGAETQYF
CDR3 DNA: TGTGCCAGCAGCCATGGGGCACAGGGGGCCGAGACCCAGTACTTC

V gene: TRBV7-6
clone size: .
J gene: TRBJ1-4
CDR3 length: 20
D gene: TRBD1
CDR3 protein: CASSPRNFRTGGRGNEKLFF
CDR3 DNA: TGTGCCAGCAGCCCGCGCAATTTTAGGACAGGGGGGCGCGGGAATGAAAAACTGTTTTTT

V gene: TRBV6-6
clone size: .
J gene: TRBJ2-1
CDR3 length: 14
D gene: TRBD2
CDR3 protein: CASTNSGRDNEQFF
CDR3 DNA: TGTGCCAGCACCAATAGCGGGAGGGATAATGAGCAGTTCTTC

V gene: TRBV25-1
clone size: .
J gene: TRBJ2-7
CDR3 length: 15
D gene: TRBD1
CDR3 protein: CASRGPGQGAHEQYF
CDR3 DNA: TGTGCCAGCAGGGGGCCGGGACAGGGGGCCCACGAGCAGTACTTC

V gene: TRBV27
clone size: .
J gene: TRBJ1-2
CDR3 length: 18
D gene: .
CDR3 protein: CASRTSLGRRYTPYGYTF
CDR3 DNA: TGTGCCAGCAGAACGAGCCTGGGAAGGCGGTACACCCCATATGGCTACACCTTC

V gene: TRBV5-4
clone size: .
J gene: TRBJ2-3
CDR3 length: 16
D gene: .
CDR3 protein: CASSLGGGGQSDTQYF
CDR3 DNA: TGTGCCAGCAGCTTGGGGGGAGGGGGGCAGTCAGATACGCAGTATTTT

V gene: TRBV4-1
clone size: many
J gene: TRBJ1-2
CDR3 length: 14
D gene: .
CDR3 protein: CASSQVAAGYGYTF
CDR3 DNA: TGCGCCAGCAGCCAAGTGGCAGCCGGTTATGGCTACACCTTC

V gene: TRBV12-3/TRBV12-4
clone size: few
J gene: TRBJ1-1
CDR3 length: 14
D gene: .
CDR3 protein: CASTSWGGNTEAFF
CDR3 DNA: TGTGCCAGCACCTCCTGGGGGGGGAACACTGAAGCTTTCTTT

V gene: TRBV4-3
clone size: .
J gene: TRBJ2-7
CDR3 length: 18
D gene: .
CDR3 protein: CASSQEILAGTSSYEQYF
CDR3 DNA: TGCGCCAGCAGCCAAGAAATTTTAGCAGGAACCAGCTCCTACGAGCAGTACTTC

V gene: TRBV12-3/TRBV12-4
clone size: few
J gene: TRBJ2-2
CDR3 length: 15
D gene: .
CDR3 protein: CASSYFGRGTGELFF
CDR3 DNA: TGTGCCAGCAGTTATTTCGGCAGGGGCACCGGGGAGCTGTTTTTT

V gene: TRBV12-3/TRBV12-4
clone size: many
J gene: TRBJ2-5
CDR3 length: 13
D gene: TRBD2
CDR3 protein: CASTLGGSATQYF
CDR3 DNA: TGTGCCAGCACCCTCGGGGGGTCGGCGACCCAGTACTTC

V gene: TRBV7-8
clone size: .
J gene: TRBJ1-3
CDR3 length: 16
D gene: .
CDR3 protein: CASSLRTGSSGNTIYF
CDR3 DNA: TGTGCCAGCAGCTTAAGAACGGGGAGCTCTGGAAACACCATATATTTT

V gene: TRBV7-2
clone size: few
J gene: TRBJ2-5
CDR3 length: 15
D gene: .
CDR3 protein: CASSSTGFPGETQYF
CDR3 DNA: TGTGCCAGCAGCTCTACAGGGTTTCCAGGGGAGACCCAGTACTTC

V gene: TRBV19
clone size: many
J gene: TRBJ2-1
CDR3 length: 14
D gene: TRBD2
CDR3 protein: CASSSLAGGAEQFF
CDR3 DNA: TGTGCCAGTAGTAGCCTAGCGGGAGGGGCTGAGCAGTTCTTC

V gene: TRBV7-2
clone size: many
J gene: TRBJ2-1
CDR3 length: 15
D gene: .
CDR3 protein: CASSLDGAAFDEQFF
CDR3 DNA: TGTGCCAGCAGCTTAGACGGTGCGGCTTTCGATGAGCAGTTCTTC

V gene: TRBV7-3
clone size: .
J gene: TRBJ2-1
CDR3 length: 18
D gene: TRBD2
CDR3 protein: CASSSGSGVKSSYNEQFF
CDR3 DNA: TGTGCCAGCAGCTCTGGTAGCGGGGTAAAGAGCTCCTACAATGAGCAGTTCTTC

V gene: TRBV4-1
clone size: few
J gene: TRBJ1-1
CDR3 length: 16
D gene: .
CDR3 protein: CASSQPLRTGDTEAFF
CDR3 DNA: TGCGCCAGCAGCCAACCCCTAAGGACGGGCGACACTGAAGCTTTCTTT

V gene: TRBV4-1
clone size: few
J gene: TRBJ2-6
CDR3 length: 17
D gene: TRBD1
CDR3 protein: CASSQGQGPTGANVLTF
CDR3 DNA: TGCGCCAGCAGCCAAGGACAGGGTCCGACGGGGGCCAACGTCCTGACTTTC

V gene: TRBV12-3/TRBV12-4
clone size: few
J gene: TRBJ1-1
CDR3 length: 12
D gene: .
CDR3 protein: CASSLPGGRAFF
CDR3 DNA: TGTGCCAGCAGTTTGCCGGGCGGGCGCGCTTTCTTT

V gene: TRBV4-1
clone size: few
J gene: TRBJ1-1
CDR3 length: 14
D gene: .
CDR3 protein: CASSQAVANTEAFF
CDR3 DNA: TGCGCCAGCAGCCAAGCGGTTGCGAACACTGAAGCTTTCTTT

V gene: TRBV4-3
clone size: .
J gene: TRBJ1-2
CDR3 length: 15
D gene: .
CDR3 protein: CASSQDGLGNYGYTF
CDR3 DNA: TGCGCCAGCAGCCAAGATGGGTTAGGTAACTATGGCTACACCTTC

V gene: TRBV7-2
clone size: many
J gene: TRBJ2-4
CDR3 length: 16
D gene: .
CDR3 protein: CASSLATILAKNIQYF
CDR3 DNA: TGTGCCAGCAGCTTAGCAACTATTCTAGCCAAAAACATTCAGTACTTC